This T cell receptor beta chain stems from a study of cytotoxic CD8 clonotypes in ibrutinib-treated CLL. In the case of this clone: Its antigen is currently unknown.

Overall study results and limits: Relative to age-matched healthy donors, clonality at baseline was higher, and it tracked circulating CD8+ T-cell counts.

Sequenced by immunoSEQ multiplex PCR; TCRdb stores in-frame clones only, minus some. This table has approximately 150,000 clones, less than 85% appearing once. CDR3 size: 14 residues. V was clipped by 1 base and J by 9 bases, with 16 bases between them. Germline V gives CDR1 GTSNPN, CDR2 SVGIG (reference sequence). The sequenced sample was PBMCs, obtained after 24 months of ibrutinib treatment. This sequence originates from a human donor with chronic lymphocytic leukemia. The rearrangement links TRBV30 to TRBJ1-5; possibly TRBD1 for D (5 bases). CDR3 coding DNA: TGTGCCTGGAGTGCGGGGACCGGCCTTGGGCCCCAGCATTTT. Its protein product is CAWSAGTGLGPQHF.